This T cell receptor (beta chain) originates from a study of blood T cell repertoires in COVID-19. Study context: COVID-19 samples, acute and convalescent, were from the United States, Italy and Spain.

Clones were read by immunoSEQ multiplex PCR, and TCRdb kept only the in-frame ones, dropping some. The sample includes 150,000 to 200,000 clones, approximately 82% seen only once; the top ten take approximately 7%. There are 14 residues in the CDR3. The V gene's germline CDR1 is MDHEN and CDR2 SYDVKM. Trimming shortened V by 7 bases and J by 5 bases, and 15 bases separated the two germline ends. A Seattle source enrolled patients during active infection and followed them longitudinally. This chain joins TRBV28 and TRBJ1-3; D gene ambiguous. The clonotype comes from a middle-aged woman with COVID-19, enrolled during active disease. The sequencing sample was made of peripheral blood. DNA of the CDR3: TGTGCCAGCATCCCGACTGGTTCCCGAAACACCATATATTTT. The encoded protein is CASIPTGSRNTIYF.